This record concerns one T cell receptor beta chain sequence. This clonotype turned up a few times. It lacks a known antigen. Within one base of it there is no much larger clone, and no base qualities were kept. V is trimmed back by 2 bases and J by 6 bases, and the junction contains 7 bases that no gene match accounts for. CDR1 and CDR2, per the germline V gene (reference sequence), are DFQATT and SNEGSKA. The cysteine opens and the phenylalanine closes a CDR3 of 14 amino acids. Only the CDR3 region is kept as DNA, spanning 42 bases read in frame from base 1. Library creation used PCR. DNA from cultured CD4+ T cells underwent TCR sequencing with the Oncomine TCR Beta short-read assay at the Johns Hopkins FTIC core. Genomic DNA was extracted from the cultured CD4+ T cells with the QIAamp micro DNA kit. Oncomine TCR Beta libraries from cultured CD4+ T cells were pooled using unique dual indexes and sequenced on an Illumina iSeq 100. The authors' analysis ran thus. Non-productive sequences were filtered out, and CDR3s that did not start with C, did not end with F or W, or were shorter than 7 amino acids were discarded. The MANAFEST web application was used to identify antigen-specific clonotypes by comparing peptide-stimulated wells against reference wells and other culture wells. An FDR below 0.05, an odds ratio above 5, and a productive frequency above 0.1% in at least two of three replicate wells were required for clones to be considered positive. A clonotype counted as cross-reactive if it showed significant expansion both in the SARS-CoV-2 spike wells and in at least one common cold coronavirus spike condition. Levenshtein distances (stringdist) and unrooted phylogenetic trees (ape) in R version 3.6.1 were used to assess CDR3 homology. TCRdb reprocessed the public reads (quality trimming at Q25 with fastp, clone calling with MiXCR) and kept in-frame beta chains. For every CDR3 protein sequence, its rows merge into one entry that carries the most common genes and DNA. None of the V and J calls come from the authors' own analysis; TCRdb made them. Counted in this sample were under 20,000 distinct CDR3 sequences; 40% of them appeared once. The top ten clones comprise more than 7.5% of the sample.

This entry is derived from a study of vaccination and CD4 T cells after COVID-19 (dated by TCRdb to the early 2020s). With respect to the entire study: Convalescent patients had a positive SARS-CoV-2 result on nasal swab PCR, and of these patients, several had mild disease and one had severe disease. In control cultures, a CEFX viral epitope pool was used as positive control, an HIV-1 Nef peptide pool was used as negative control, or no peptide was added. Culture stimuli were overlapping spike peptide pools from SARS-CoV-2 and from the common cold coronaviruses HCoV-NL63, HCoV-OC43 and HCoV-229E. Post-COVID blood samples were collected from convalescent patients a median of around 96 days after diagnosis, with a range of about 35 to 161 days. Six males and four females were included in the convalescent cohort, with two Hispanic individuals, seven Caucasians, two Asians and one multiracial person represented. Two doses of either the Pfizer-BioNTech BNT162b2 vaccine (n=8) or the Moderna mRNA-1273 vaccine (n=2) were administered to participants. In ten to eleven COVID-19 convalescent patients and a few infection-naive healthy vaccine recipients, researchers compared the spike-specific CD4+ TCR repertoire from before mRNA vaccination with the repertoire from after. Post-vaccine blood samples were obtained a median of around 74 days after the second vaccine dose, with a range of roughly 13 to 250 days. Results the study describes overall, beyond this receptor: Relatively few convalescent patients were included in the study, and early timepoints after natural infection were not analyzed. The median number of SARS-CoV-2-reactive clonotypes rose from under 25 after infection to roughly 38 after vaccination, but the change was not significant. Of the vaccine-specific clones in convalescent patients, 304 of 307, or nearly all, reacted only to SARS-CoV-2 spike and did not cross-react with common cold coronaviruses. In convalescent patients, a median around 90% of post-vaccine SARS-CoV-2-reactive clones were detected only after vaccination, suggesting vaccine-specific priming.

The treatment or condition label, as the study defines it: roughly nine-day PBMC culture with coronavirus spike peptide pools or control peptides (ViraFEST assay). To expand antigen-specific T cells with peptide pools and then pick out the expanded clonotypes through TCR sequencing, the study relied on the ViraFEST assay. The convalescent patients' positive SARS-CoV-2 PCR tests were from March to December 2020, which was before the Alpha, Beta and Delta variants emerged in the United States. Under 2.5 million PBMCs per well were cultured in IMDM with roughly 5% human AB serum and 8.5 to 10 IU/ml IL-2, plus 10 ug/ml peptide pools. Half of the culture medium was replaced with fresh IL-2-containing medium on days 3 and 7. After about nine days of culture, CD4+ T cells were isolated by negative selection with the EasySep CD4+ T cell isolation kit. Ficoll-Paque Plus gradient centrifugation was used to isolate PBMCs from whole blood, and the isolated PBMCs were then either used fresh or cryopreserved at -140C. Triplicate wells were generally used for each culture condition.

The source is a human donor who had recovered from COVID-19. The rearranged chain carries TRBV20-1 and TRBJ2-3; TRBD2 matches 8 bases in the middle. This specimen consisted of CD4+ T cells from blood, cultured in vitro, obtained after SARS-CoV-2 vaccination. The DNA is as follows: TGCAGTGCTAGAATTAGCGGGGTCCGGGATACGCAGTATTTT. This gives the protein CSARISGVRDTQYF.